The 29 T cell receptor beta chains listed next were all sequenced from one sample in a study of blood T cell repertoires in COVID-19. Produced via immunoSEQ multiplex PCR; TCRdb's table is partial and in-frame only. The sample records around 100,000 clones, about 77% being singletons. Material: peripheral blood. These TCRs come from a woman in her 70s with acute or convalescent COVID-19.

The CDR3 spells CASRSTSGGFSSYEQYF. The CDR3 coding sequence is TGTGCCAGTAGATCGACTAGCGGGGGCTTTAGCTCCTACGAGCAGTACTTC. J is TRBJ2-7 and V is TRBV19; 12 bases are shared with TRBD2. V shed 6 bases and J 0 bases; nucleotides not matched to a gene: 9. The CDR3 spans 17 residues. CDR1 and CDR2 from the germline V gene are LNHDA and SQIVND (reference sequence).

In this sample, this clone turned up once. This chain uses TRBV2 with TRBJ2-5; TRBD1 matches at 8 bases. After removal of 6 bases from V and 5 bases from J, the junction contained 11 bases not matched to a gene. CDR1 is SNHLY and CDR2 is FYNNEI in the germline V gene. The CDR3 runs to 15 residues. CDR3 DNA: TGTGCCAGCAGGAGGTCAGGGGGCGCGGGGGAGACCCAGTACTTC. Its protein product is CASRRSGGAGETQYF.

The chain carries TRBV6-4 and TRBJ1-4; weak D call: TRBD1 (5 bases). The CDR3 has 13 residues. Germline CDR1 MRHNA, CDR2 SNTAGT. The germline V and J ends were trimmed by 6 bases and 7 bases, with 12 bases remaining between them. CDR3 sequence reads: CASSRDFGEKLFF. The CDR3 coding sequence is TGTGCCAGCAGCAGGGATTTTGGTGAAAAACTGTTTTTT.

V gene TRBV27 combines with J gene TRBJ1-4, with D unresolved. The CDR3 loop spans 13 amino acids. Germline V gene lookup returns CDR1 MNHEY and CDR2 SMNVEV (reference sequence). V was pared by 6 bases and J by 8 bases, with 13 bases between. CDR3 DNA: TGTGCCAGCAGCTTTGGAGAGGGCGAAAAACTGTTTTTT. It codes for CASSFGEGEKLFF.

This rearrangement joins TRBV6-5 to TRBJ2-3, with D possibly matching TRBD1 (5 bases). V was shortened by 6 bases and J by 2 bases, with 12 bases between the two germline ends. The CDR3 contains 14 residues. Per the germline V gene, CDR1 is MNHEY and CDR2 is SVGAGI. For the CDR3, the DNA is TGTGCCAGCAGGCGAAGGGGATTCACAGATACGCAGTATTTT. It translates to CASRRRGFTDTQYF.

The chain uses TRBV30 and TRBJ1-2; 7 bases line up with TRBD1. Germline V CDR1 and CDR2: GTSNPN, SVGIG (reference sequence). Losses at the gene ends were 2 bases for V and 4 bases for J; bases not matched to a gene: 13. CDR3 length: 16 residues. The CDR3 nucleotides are TGTGCCTGGAGTATCCACCCTCAGGGGGTGCGCTATGGCTACACCTTC. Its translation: CAWSIHPQGVRYGYTF.

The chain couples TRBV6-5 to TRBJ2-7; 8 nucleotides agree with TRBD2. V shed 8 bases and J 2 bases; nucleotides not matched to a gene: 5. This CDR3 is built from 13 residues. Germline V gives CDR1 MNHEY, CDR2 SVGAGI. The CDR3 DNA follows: TGTGCCAGCGGGCGGGGGGCCGCCTACGAGCAGTACTTC. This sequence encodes CASGRGAAYEQYF.

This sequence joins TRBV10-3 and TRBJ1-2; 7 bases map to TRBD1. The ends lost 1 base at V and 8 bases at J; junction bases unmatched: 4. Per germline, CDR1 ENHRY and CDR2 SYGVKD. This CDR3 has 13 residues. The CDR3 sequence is CAISEYRGSGYTF. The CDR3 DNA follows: TGTGCCATCAGTGAGTACAGGGGCTCGGGCTACACCTTC.

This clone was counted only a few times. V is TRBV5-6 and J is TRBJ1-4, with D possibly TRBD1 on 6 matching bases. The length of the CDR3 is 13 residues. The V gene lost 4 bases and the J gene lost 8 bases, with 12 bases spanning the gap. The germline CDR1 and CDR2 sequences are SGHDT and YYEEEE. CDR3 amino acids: CASSGGDEEKLFF. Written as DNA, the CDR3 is TGTGCCAGCAGCGGGGGCGATGAAGAAAAACTGTTTTTT.

The CDR3 DNA sequence: TGCAGCGTTAGCCCGACAGGGCGTAGGGAGACCCAGTACTTC. Protein product: CSVSPTGRRETQYF. The J gene is TRBJ2-5, the V gene TRBV29-1, with 7 bases lining up with TRBD1. This CDR3 has 14 residues. Per the germline V gene, CDR1 is SQVTM and CDR2 is ANQGSEA. The J segment lost 5 bases and the V segment lost 5 bases, leaving 11 bases of the junction unmatched.

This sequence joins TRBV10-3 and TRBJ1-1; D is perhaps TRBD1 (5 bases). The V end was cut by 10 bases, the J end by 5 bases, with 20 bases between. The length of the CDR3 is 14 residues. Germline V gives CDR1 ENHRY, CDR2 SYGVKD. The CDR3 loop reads CATEGSLRQTEAFF. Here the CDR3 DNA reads TGTGCCACGGAGGGGAGTCTGAGGCAAACTGAAGCTTTCTTT.

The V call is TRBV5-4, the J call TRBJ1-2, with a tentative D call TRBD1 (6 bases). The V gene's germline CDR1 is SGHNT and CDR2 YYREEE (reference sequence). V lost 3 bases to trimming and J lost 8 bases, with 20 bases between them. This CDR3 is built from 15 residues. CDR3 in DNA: TGTGCCAGCAGCTCCTTGTCAGGGGAACTGGGGGGCTACACCTTC. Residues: CASSSLSGELGGYTF. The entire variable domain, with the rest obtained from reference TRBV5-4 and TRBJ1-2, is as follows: ETGVTQSPTHLIKTRGQQVTLRCSSQSGHNTVSWYQQALGQGPQFIFQYYREEENGRGNFPPRFSGLQFPNYSSELNVNALELDDSALYLCASSSLSGELGGYTFGSGTRLTVV.

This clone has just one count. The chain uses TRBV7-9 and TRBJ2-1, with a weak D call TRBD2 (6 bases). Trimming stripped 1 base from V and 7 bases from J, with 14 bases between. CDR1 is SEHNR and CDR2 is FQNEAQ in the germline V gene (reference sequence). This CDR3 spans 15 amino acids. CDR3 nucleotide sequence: TGTGCCAGCAGCTTAGGGAGGGCGGCCTCGAATGAGCAGTTCTTC. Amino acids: CASSLGRAASNEQFF.

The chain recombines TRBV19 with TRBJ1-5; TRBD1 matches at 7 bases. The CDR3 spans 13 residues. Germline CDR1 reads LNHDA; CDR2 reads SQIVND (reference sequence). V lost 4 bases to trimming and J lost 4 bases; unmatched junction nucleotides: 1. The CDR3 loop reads CASSKTGNQPQHF. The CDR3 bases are TGTGCCAGTAGTAAGACAGGGAATCAGCCCCAGCATTTT.

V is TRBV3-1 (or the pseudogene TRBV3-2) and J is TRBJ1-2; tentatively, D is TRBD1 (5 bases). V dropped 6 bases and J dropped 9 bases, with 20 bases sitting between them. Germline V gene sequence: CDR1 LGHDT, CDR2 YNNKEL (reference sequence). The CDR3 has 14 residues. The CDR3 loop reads CASRPRQGGASYTF. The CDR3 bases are TGTGCCAGCAGGCCCCGGCAGGGAGGGGCGAGCTACACCTTC.

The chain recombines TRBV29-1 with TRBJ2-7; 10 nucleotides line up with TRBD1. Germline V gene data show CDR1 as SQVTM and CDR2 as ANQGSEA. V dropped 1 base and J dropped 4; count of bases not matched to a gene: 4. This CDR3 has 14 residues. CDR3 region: CSVEVTGGRYEQYF. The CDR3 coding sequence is TGCAGCGTTGAAGTGACAGGGGGCAGGTACGAGCAGTACTTC.

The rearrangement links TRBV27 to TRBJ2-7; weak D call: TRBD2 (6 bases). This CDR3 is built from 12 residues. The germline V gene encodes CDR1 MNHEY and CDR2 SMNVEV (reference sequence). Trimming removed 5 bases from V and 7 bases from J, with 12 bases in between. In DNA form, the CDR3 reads TGTGCCAGCAGTCTGACTCGGGGGGAGCAGTACTTC. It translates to CASSLTRGEQYF.

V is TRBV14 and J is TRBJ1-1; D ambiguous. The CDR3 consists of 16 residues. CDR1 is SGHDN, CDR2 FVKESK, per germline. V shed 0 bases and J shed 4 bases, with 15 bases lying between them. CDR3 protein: CASSQDRLGSLTEAFF. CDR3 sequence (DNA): TGTGCCAGCAGCCAAGACCGCTTGGGGAGTCTCACTGAAGCTTTCTTT.

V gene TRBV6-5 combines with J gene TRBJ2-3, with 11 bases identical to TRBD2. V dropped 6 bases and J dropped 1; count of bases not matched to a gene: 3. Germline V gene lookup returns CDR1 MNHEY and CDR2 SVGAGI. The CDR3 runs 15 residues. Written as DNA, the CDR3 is TGTGCCAGCAGCGGGGGACTAGCGGGCACAGATACGCAGTATTTT. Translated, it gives CASSGGLAGTDTQYF.

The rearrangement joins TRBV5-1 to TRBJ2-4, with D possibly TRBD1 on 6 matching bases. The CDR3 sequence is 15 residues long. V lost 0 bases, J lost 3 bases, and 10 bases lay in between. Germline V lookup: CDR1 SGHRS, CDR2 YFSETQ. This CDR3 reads CASSLGGPVKNIQYF. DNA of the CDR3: TGCGCCAGCAGCTTGGGGGGGCCCGTCAAAAACATTCAGTACTTC.

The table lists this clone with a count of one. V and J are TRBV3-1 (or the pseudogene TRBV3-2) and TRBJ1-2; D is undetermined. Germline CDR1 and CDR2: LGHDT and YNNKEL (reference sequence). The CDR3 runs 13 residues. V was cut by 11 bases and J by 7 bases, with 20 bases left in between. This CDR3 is CAVGDGEATGYTF. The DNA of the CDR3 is TGTGCCGTAGGAGATGGGGAGGCGACTGGCTACACCTTC.

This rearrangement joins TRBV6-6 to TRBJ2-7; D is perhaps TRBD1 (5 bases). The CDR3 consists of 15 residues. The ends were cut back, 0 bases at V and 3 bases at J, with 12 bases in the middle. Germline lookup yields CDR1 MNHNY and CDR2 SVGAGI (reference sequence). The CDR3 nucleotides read TGTGCCAGCAGTTACTCTCGGCAGGGTAGCTACGAGCAGTACGTC. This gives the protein CASSYSRQGSYEQYV.

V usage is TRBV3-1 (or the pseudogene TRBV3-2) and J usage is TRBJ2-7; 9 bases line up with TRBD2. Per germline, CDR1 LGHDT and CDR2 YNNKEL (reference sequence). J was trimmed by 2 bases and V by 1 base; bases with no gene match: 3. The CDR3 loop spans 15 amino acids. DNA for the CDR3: TGTGCCAGCAGCCAAGCTCCTAGCGGGGCCTACGAGCAGTACTTC. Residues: CASSQAPSGAYEQYF.

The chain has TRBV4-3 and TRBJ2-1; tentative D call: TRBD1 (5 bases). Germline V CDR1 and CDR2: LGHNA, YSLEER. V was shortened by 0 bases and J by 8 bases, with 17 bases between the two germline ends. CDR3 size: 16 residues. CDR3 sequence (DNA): TGCGCCAGCAGCCAAGATTTAGGGGAAATGAGCGATGAGCAGTTCTTC. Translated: CASSQDLGEMSDEQFF.

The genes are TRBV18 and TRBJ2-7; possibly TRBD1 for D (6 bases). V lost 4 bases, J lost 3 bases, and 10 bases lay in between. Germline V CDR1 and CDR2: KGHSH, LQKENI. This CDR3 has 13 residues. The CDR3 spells CASSQGQSYEQYV. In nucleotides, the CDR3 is TGTGCCAGCTCACAGGGACAAAGCTACGAGCAGTACGTC.

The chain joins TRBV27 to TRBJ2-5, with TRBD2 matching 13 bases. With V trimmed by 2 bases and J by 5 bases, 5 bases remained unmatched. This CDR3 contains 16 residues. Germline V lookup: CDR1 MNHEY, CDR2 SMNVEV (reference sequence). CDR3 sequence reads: CASSLGTSGAIETQYF. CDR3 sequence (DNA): TGTGCCAGCAGTTTAGGGACTAGCGGGGCGATCGAGACCCAGTACTTC.

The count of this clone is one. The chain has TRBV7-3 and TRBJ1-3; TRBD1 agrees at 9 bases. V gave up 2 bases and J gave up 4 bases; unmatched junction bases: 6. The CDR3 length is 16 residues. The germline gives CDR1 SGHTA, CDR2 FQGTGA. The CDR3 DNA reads TGTGCCAGCAGCTTATTAGGACAGGGGCACGGAAACACCATATATTTT. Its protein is CASSLLGQGHGNTIYF.

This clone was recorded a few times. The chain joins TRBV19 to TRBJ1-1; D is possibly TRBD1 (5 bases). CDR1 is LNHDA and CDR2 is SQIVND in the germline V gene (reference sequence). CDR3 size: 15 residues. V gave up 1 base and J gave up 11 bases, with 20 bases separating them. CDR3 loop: CASSIVGTQNTGAFF. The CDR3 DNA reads TGTGCCAGTAGTATAGTAGGGACTCAGAACACTGGGGCTTTCTTT.

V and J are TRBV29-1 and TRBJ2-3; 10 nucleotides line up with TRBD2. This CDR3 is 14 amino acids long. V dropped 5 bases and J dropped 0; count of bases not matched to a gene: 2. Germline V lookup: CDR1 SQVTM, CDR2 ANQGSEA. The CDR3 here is CSVSSGGSTDTQYF. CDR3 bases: TGCAGCGTTTCTAGCGGGGGAAGCACAGATACGCAGTATTTT.